This TCR beta chain was sequenced for a study of T-cell reconstitution after alpha-beta-depleted transplantation in children. About this clonotype: Its specificity is unknown.

Study-level results: T-cell numbers and diversity, one year after transplant, stemmed largely from T cells that were newly produced.

TCRbeta library construction was performed incorporating unique molecular identifiers. TCRdb used MiXCR to reprocess the PCR reads, holding one entry per CDR3 protein. The sample has around 94,000 distinct CDR3 sequences, about 5.6% seen once. The CDR3 contains 17 residues. The ends were cut back, 6 bases at V and 4 bases at J, with 24 bases in the middle. From germline, CDR1 is MNHEY and CDR2 SMNVEV (reference sequence). The sequence was obtained from a female patient aged 2-10 years who had a stem cell transplant for Fanconi anemia, so the T cells may come from the graft donor. The rearrangement links TRBV27 to TRBJ2-5, with D unclear. Sequences were derived from PBMCs, mostly from graft donor cells, sampled 60 days after TCRalphabeta/CD19-depleted stem cell transplant. Here the CDR3 DNA reads TGTGCCAGCAGCCCCTTTAGATCAGTCGGGTATCTAGAGACCCAGTACTTC. Translating gives CASSPFRSVGYLETQYF.